Listed here is a single TCR beta chain. The target antigen is unknown. The data were taken from a study of regulatory T cells in long-lasting Graves disease. Study-level results: Sample size, which was small, may have reduced accuracy.

The time point denotes: persistent/refractory GD, antithyroid drugs over 5 years with positive TRAb. From RNA extracted from PBMCs, the TCR library was made. Relying on iRepertoire HTBI primers and Arm-PCR of CDR3 regions, the team built TCR beta libraries. One entry per CDR3 protein, called by TCRdb with MiXCR from the multiplex PCR reads. The sample holds around 400,000 distinct CDR3 sequences, around 20% seen once. CDR3 length: 15 residues. Trimming cost V 5 bases and J 2 bases, with 12 bases left between them. Germline lookup yields CDR1 SEHNR and CDR2 FQNEAQ (reference sequence). The chain links TRBV7-9 to TRBJ1-4; tentatively, D is TRBD1 (5 bases). Sequences were derived from peripheral blood mononuclear cells (PBMCs), sampled when the disease was refractory, from a patient treated with antithyroid drugs. The receptor was isolated from a female donor with Graves disease. CDR3 coding DNA: TGTGCCAGCAGCCCCGCGGGACGGACTAATGAAAAACTGTTTTTT. Encoded protein: CASSPAGRTNEKLFF.